Shown below are 14 T cell receptor beta chains from a single sample sequenced in a study of T cell repertoires in cytomegalovirus infection. Using its own MiXCR run on the reads, TCRdb lists one record per CDR3 protein. The sample includes over 120,000 distinct CDR3 sequences, about 32% seen only once; the top ten take roughly 47%. No cognate antigen is known for these TCRs. Source: CD8+ T cells from cultured PBMCs, taken from culture after CMV antigen stimulation. Receptors were obtained from a human donor in good health (CMV status not recorded). Some clones in this sample may be carry-over from other donors' samples.

This rearrangement joins TRBV27 to TRBJ2-7; tentative D call: TRBD1 (6 bases). The CDR3 covers 14 residues. Germline V gene sequence: CDR1 MNHEY, CDR2 SMNVEV (reference sequence). The V gene lost 8 bases and the J gene lost 2 bases, with 16 bases spanning the gap. CDR3 bases: TGTGCCAGCTCCCTAGGACAGCGCACCTACGAGCAGTACTTC. Amino acids: CASSLGQRTYEQYF.

This chain connects TRBV2 to TRBJ1-1, with D possibly TRBD1 on 5 matching bases. CDR3 length: 13 residues. V lost 8 bases, J lost 4 bases, and 14 bases lay in between. Germline assignment: CDR1 SNHLY and CDR2 FYNNEI. The CDR3, as DNA: TGTGCCAGCGGGGGGACGGGGGGCACTGAAGCTTTCTTT. Protein: CASGGTGGTEAFF.

This rearrangement joins TRBV19 to TRBJ1-1; no clear D. CDR3 size: 11 residues. Deletions cut 10 bases from V and 4 bases from J, with 10 bases between. The V gene's germline CDR1 is LNHDA and CDR2 SQIVND (reference sequence). CDR3 region: CATLDGTEAFF. Written as DNA, the CDR3 is TGTGCCACCTTGGACGGCACTGAAGCTTTCTTT.

This clonotype was counted at least ten times. The gene calls are TRBV7-2 and TRBJ1-6; TRBD1 matches at 7 bases. The CDR3 contains 16 residues. Unmatched junction bases numbered 11, after V lost 5 bases and J lost 7 bases. Germline V gives CDR1 SGHTA, CDR2 FQGNSA. The CDR3 DNA reads TGTGCCAGCAGCGCTACACAGGGGCTCCGAAATTCACCCCTCCACTTT. It encodes CASSATQGLRNSPLHF. Full variable domain (outside the CDR3, taken from reference TRBV7-2 and TRBJ1-6): GAGVSQSPSNKVTEKGKDVELRCDPISGHTALYWYRQSLGQGLEFLIYFQGNSAPDKSGLPSDRFSAERTGGSVSTLTIQRTQQEDSAVYLCASSATQGLRNSPLHFGNGTRLTVT.

This clonotype was counted at least ten times. This sequence joins TRBV14 and TRBJ2-7; 7 nucleotides line up with TRBD2. The CDR3 runs 15 residues. The germline gives CDR1 SGHDN, CDR2 FVKESK. V was pared by 2 bases and J by 2 bases, with 6 bases of the junction left unmatched. The DNA for the CDR3 is TGTGCCAGCAGCCAATGGGAGGGGCTACCCTACGAGCAGTACTTC. This codes for CASSQWEGLPYEQYF. The variable domain in full, with the rest retrieved from reference TRBV14 and TRBJ2-7, is EAGVTQFPSHSVIEKGQTVTLRCDPISGHDNLYWYRRVMGKEIKFLLHFVKESKQDESGMPNNRFLAERTGGTYSTLKVQPAELEDSGVYFCASSQWEGLPYEQYFGPGTRLTVT.

The chain joins TRBV20-1 to TRBJ2-1, with D uncertain. Germline-derived CDR1 and CDR2 are DFQATT and SNEGSKA (reference sequence). The CDR3 sequence is 15 residues long. V lost 3 bases, J lost 1 base, and 13 bases lay in between. CDR3 residues: CSASGLGLSYNEQFF. CDR3 nucleotides: TGCAGTGCTAGCGGCCTTGGCTTGTCCTACAATGAGCAGTTCTTC.

For this clonotype: One end of the junction does not line up with germline, which may come from a read error. The rearrangement uses TRBV7-2 and TRBJ2-7; D is undetermined. The CDR3 runs 15 residues. From germline, CDR1 is SGHTA and CDR2 FQGNSA. Here the CDR3 reads CASSWSFDNSYKQYF. The CDR3 DNA reads TGTGCCAGCAGCTGGAGCTTCGACAACTCCTACAAGCAGTACTTC.

J is TRBJ2-5 and V is TRBV4-1, with D unclear. Germline loops: CDR1 MGHRA, CDR2 YSYEKL. The V and J ends lost 0 bases and 8 bases respectively, with 7 bases between them. The CDR3 has 12 amino acids. CDR3 residues: CASSQETTTQYF. In DNA, the CDR3 is TGCGCCAGCAGCCAAGAGACCACCACCCAGTACTTC.

This clonotype was counted many times. DNA of the CDR3: TGTGCCAGCAGTTTAGCTAGCGGGGGGCTACAGCAGTTCTTC. It translates to CASSLASGGLQQFF. The V gene is TRBV12-3 or TRBV12-4, the J gene TRBJ2-1; 10 nucleotides line up with TRBD2. The V gene end was trimmed by 0 bases and the J gene end by 11 bases; junction bases not matched to a gene: 4. The CDR3 has 14 amino acids.

This chain links TRBV2 with TRBJ1-2; maybe TRBD1 (5 bases). V was cut by 5 bases and J by 4 bases, with 14 bases left in between. In germline, CDR1 is SNHLY, CDR2 FYNNEI. The CDR3 has 14 residues. CDR3 DNA sequence: TGTGCCAGCAGTAGTGACAGATCTCTCTATGGCTACACCTTC. This translates into CASSSDRSLYGYTF.

A word on this clonotype: A junction end diverges from the germline sequence, so it may reflect a read error. The chain joins TRBV29-1 to TRBJ1-2; TRBD1 might be the D (6 bases). The germline CDR1 and CDR2 sequences are SQVTM and ANQGSEA. The CDR3 has 12 amino acids. For the CDR3, the DNA is TGCAGCGCTGAAAGGGGGAACTATGGCTACACCTTC. Its protein is CSAERGNYGYTF.

This clonotype occurred many times. The chain links TRBV7-9 to TRBJ2-7; 8 nucleotides match TRBD1. Germline V gene sequence: CDR1 SEHNR, CDR2 FQNEAQ (reference sequence). V gave up 4 bases and J gave up 6 bases; unmatched junction bases: 8. CDR3 length: 14 residues. CDR3 protein: CASSSRDRPSEQYF. CDR3 bases: TGTGCCAGCAGCTCCCGGGACAGGCCCTCCGAGCAGTACTTC.

The table lists this clonotype with a few counts. The chain uses TRBV7-8 and TRBJ2-5; TRBD2 matches 7 bases. CDR1 is SGHVS, CDR2 FQNEAQ, per germline. CDR3 length: 15 amino acids. Trimming at V came to 4 bases and at J to 4 bases, leaving 9 bases not matched to a gene. The DNA of the CDR3 is TGTGCCAGCAGCTCGTTTGCGGGGGAGACAGAGACCCAGTACTTC. Translating gives CASSSFAGETETQYF.

This clonotype was seen a handful of times. The chain is built from TRBV7-9 and TRBJ1-1, with a possible D match to TRBD1 (5 bases). The V end lost 4 bases, the J end lost 1 base, and 7 bases lay between the germline ends. The germline CDR1 and CDR2 sequences are SEHNR and FQNEAQ (reference sequence). CDR3 length: 13 amino acids. This CDR3 reads CASSYTGNTEAFF. The CDR3 DNA follows: TGTGCCAGCAGCTATACAGGGAACACTGAAGCTTTCTTT.